Shown below are 7 T cell receptor beta chains from a single sample sequenced in a study of response to subunit inactivated influenza vaccine. TCRdb used MiXCR to reprocess the RT-PCR reads, holding one entry per CDR3 protein. This sample carries about 540,000 distinct CDR3 sequences, less than 25% of them seen once, and the ten largest clones take roughly 2.8%. The same data also went into a second study, on T cells expressing NK-cell markers. That publication notes: TCR beta cDNA was made by 5'RACE template switching with UMIs.

The material was CD4+ T cells sorted from PBMCs, obtained 12 days after vaccination. Every receptor here comes from a middle-aged man who received an inactivated influenza vaccine.

This clonotype was seen a few times. This chain uses TRBV4-3 with TRBJ1-4; D gene unclear. The CDR3 is 14 amino acids. Germline V gene lookup returns CDR1 LGHNA and CDR2 YSLEER. The ends were cut back, 5 bases at V and 7 bases at J, with 14 bases in the middle. The CDR3 region is CASSYGLRGEKLFF. For the CDR3, the DNA is TGCGCCAGCAGCTACGGCCTACGGGGTGAAAAACTGTTTTTT.

V gene TRBV6-5 combines with J gene TRBJ2-3; 11 nucleotides match TRBD2. The ends lost 4 bases at V and 2 bases at J; junction bases unmatched: 5. The CDR3 has 16 amino acids. Germline V lookup: CDR1 MNHEY, CDR2 SVGAGI. The CDR3 nucleotides are TGTGCCAGCAGTTCACTAGCGGGAGTAATCACAGATACGCAGTATTTT. It codes for CASSSLAGVITDTQYF.

The J gene is TRBJ2-7, the V gene TRBV15, with D maybe TRBD1 (5 bases). CDR3 length equals 13 residues. Germline V lookup: CDR1 LNHNV, CDR2 YYDKDF (reference sequence). V shed 2 bases and J shed 3 bases, with 8 bases lying between them. DNA of the CDR3: TGTGCCACCAGCAGAAGACAGTTCTACGAGCAGTACTTC. Amino acid sequence: CATSRRQFYEQYF.

This clonotype came up a few times. The CDR3 loop is CASSPDRDGGYTF. The CDR3 region has the DNA TGTGCCAGCAGCCCGGACAGGGACGGCGGCTACACCTTC. The V call is TRBV6-6, the J call TRBJ1-2; TRBD1 matches 8 bases. The V and J ends lost 6 bases and 8 bases, in that order; junction bases with no gene match: 8. The length of the CDR3 is 13 residues. Germline CDR1 MNHNY, CDR2 SVGAGI (reference sequence).

The table lists this clonotype with a few counts. This chain links TRBV7-2 with TRBJ2-1; either TRBD1 or TRBD2 may supply D (5 bases each). V was cut by 5 bases and J by 11 bases, with 16 bases left in between. The CDR3 is made up of 13 amino acids. Germline V gives CDR1 SGHTA, CDR2 FQGNSA. The CDR3 sequence is CASSTWGILKQFF. In DNA form, the CDR3 reads TGTGCCAGCAGCACCTGGGGGATCTTGAAGCAGTTCTTC.

The chain employs TRBV6-1 and TRBJ1-6; 7 nucleotides agree with TRBD1. This CDR3 has 15 amino acids. The germline CDR1 and CDR2 sequences are MNHNS and SASEGT. V shed 7 bases, J shed 3 bases, and the junction held 6 bases outside the gene matches. The CDR3 spells CASNKGTDYNSPLHF. In DNA form, the CDR3 reads TGTGCCAGCAATAAAGGGACAGACTATAATTCACCCCTCCACTTT.

This chain joins TRBV5-1 and TRBJ1-1, with D possibly matching TRBD1 (6 bases). Germline V lookup: CDR1 SGHRS, CDR2 YFSETQ. V lost 2 bases and J 4 bases, leaving 12 bases between the germline ends. The CDR3 runs 14 residues. The CDR3 DNA is TGCGCCAGCAGCTTACAGGGTAAGGTCACTGAAGCTTTCTTT. It is translated as CASSLQGKVTEAFF.